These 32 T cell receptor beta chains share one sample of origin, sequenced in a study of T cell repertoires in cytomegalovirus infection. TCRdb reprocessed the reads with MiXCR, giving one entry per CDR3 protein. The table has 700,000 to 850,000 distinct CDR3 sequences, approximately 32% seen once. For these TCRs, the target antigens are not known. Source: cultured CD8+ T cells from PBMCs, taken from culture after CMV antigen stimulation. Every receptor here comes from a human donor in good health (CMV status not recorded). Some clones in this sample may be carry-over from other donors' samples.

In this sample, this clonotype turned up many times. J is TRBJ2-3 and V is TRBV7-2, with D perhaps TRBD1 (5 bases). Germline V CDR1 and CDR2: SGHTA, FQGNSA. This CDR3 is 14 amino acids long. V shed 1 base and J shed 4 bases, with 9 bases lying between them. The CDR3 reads CASSLVGAPDTQYF. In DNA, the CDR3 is TGTGCCAGCAGCTTAGTTGGGGCCCCAGATACGCAGTATTTT.

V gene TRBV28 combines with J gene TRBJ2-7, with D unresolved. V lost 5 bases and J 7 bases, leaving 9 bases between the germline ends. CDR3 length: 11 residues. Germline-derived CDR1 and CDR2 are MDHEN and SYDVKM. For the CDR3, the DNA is TGTGCCAGCAGTATCAGTCGGGAGCAGTACTTC. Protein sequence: CASSISREQYF. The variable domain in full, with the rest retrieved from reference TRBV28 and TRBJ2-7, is DVKVTQSSRYLVKRTGEKVFLECVQDMDHENMFWYRQDPGLGLRLIYFSYDVKMKEKGDIPEGYSVSREKKERFSLILESASTNQTSMYLCASSISREQYFGPGTRLTVT.

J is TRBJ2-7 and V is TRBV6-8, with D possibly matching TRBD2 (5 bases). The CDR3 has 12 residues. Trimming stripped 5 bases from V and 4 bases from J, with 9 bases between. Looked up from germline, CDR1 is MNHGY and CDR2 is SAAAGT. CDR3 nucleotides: TGTGCCAGCAGTCCCCGGGGTTACGAGCAGTACGTC. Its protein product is CASSPRGYEQYV.

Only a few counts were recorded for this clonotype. DNA of the CDR3: TGTGCCAGCAGTGAATCCCCGGCAACTAATGAAAAACTGTTTTTT. Amino acids: CASSESPATNEKLFF. The V gene is TRBV2, the J gene TRBJ1-4; no definite D call. V was pared by 2 bases and J by 0 bases, with 7 bases between. This CDR3 is built from 15 residues. Germline V lookup: CDR1 SNHLY, CDR2 FYNNEI.

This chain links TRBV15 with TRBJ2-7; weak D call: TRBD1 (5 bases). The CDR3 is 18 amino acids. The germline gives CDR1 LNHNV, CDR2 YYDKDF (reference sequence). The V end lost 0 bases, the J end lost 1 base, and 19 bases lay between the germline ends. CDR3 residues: CATSRDHGETVFSYEQYV. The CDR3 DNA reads TGTGCCACCAGCAGAGATCATGGAGAGACAGTATTTTCCTACGAGCAGTACGTC.

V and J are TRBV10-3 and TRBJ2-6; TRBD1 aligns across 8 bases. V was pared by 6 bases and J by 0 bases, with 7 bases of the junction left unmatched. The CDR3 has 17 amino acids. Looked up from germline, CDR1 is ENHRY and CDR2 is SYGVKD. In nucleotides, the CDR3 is TGTGCCATCAGGACCGGCGACAGGGGCTCTGGGGCCAACGTCCTGACTTTC. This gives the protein CAIRTGDRGSGANVLTF.

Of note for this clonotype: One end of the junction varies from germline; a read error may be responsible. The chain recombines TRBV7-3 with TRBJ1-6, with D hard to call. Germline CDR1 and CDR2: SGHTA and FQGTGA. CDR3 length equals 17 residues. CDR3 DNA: TGTGCCAGCAGCTTAACCAGCACTCAAGATGAGTATTCACCCCTCTACTTT. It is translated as CASSLTSTQDEYSPLYF.

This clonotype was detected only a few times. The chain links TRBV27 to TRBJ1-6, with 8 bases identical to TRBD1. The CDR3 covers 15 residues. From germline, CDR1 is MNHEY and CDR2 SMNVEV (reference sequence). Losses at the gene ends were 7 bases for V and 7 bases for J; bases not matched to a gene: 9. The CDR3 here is CASTASTGVNSPLHF. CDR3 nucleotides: TGTGCCAGCACCGCCTCGACAGGGGTAAATTCACCCCTCCACTTT.

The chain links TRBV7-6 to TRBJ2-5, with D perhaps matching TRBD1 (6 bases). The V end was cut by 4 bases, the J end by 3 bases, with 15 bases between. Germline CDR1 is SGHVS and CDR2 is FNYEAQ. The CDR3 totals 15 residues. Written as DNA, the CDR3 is TGTGCCAGCAGCTACGTGCCGGGACAAAAAGAGACCCAGTACTTC. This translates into CASSYVPGQKETQYF. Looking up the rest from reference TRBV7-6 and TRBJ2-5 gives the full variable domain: GAGVSQSPRYKVTKRGQDVALRCDPISGHVSLYWYRQALGQGPEFLTYFNYEAQQDKSGLPNDRFSAERPEGSISTLTIQRTEQRDSAMYRCASSYVPGQKETQYFGPGTRLLVL.

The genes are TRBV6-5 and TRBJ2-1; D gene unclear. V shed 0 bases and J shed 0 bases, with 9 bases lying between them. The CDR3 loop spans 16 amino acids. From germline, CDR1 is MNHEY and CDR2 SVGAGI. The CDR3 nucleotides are TGTGCCAGCAGTTACTCGAAGCCCAGCTCCTACAATGAGCAGTTCTTC. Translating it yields CASSYSKPSSYNEQFF.

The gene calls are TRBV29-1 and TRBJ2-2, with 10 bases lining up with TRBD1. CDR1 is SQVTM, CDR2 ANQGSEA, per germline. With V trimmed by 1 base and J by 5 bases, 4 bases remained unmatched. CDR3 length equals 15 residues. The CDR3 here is CSVEGGDRGTGELFF. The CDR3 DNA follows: TGCAGCGTTGAAGGGGGGGACAGGGGTACCGGGGAGCTGTTTTTT.

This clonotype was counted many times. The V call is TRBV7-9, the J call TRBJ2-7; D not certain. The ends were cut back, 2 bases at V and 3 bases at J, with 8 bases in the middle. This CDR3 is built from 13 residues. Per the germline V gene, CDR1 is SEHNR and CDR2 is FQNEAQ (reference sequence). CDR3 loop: CASSLRGRYEQYF. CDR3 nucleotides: TGTGCCAGCAGCTTACGAGGCCGCTACGAGCAGTACTTC.

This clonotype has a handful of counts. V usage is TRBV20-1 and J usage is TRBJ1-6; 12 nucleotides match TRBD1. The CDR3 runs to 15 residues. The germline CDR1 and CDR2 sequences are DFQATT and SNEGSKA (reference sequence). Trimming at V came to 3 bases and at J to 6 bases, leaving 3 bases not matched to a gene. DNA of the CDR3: TGCAGTGCTAGGGGACAGGGGGCCCTTAATTCACCCCTCCACTTT. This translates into CSARGQGALNSPLHF.

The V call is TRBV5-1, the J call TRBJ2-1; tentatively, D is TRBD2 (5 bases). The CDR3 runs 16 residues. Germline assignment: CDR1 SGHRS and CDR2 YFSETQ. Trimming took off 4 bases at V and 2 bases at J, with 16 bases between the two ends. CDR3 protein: CASSPWSGDAYNEQFF. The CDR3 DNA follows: TGCGCCAGCAGCCCTTGGTCCGGGGATGCCTACAATGAGCAGTTCTTC.

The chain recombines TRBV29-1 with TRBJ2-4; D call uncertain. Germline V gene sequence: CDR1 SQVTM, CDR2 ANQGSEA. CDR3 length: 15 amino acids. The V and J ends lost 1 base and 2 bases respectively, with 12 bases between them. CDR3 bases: TGCAGCGTTGAAGGACCGAGTCTCCCCAAAAACATTCAGTACTTC. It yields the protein CSVEGPSLPKNIQYF.

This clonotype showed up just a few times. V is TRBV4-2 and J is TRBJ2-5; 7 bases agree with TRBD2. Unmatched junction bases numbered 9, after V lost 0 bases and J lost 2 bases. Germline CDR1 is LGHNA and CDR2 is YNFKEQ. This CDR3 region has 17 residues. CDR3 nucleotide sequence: TGTGCCAGCAGCCAAGATTTAGGGCTAGCGGTACAAGAGACCCAGTACTTC. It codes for CASSQDLGLAVQETQYF.

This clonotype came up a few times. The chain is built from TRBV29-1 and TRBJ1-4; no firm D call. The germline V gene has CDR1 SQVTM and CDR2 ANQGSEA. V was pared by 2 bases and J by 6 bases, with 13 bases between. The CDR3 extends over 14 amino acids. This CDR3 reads CSVERAGEDEKLFF. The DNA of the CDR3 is TGCAGCGTTGAAAGGGCAGGTGAAGATGAAAAACTGTTTTTT.

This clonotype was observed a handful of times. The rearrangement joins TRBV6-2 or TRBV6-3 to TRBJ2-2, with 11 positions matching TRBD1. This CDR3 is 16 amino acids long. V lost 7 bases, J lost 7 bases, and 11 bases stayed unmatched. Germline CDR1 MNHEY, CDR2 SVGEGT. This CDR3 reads CASKEDRGQINGELFF. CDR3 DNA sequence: TGTGCCAGCAAAGAGGACAGGGGGCAAATTAACGGGGAGCTGTTTTTT.

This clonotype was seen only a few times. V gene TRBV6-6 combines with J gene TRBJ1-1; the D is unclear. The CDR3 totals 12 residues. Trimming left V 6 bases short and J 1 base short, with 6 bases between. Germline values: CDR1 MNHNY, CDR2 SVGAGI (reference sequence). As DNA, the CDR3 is TGTGCCAGCAGCAAAGCGAACACTGAAGCTTTCTTT. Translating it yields CASSKANTEAFF.

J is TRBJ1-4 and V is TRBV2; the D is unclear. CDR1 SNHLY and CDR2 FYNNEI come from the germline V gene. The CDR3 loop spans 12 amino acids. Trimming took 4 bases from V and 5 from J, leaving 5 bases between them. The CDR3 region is CASSVPNEKLFF. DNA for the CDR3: TGTGCCAGCAGTGTACCGAATGAAAAACTGTTTTTT.

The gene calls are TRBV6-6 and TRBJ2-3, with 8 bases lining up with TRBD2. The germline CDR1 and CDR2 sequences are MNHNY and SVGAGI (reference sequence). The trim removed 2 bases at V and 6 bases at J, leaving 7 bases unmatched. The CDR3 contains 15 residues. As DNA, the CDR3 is TGTGCCAGCAGTTACCAGGCGGGGGGAGGGGATACGCAGTATTTT. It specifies CASSYQAGGGDTQYF.

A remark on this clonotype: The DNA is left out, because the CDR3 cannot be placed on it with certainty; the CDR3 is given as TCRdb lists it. The CDR3 region is CASSSSKEPGTGDFARPNEQYV. The rearrangement joins TRBV6-9 to TRBJ2-7; TRBD1, the table's D call, lacks a check against the DNA. The CDR3 is made up of 22 amino acids, end residues included. Germline loops: CDR1 MNHGY, CDR2 SVAAGI.

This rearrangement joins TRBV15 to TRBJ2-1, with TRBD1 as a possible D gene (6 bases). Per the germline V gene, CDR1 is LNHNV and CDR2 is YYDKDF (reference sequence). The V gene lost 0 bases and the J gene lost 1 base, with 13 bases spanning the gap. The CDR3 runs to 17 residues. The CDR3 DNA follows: TGTGCCACCAGCAGAGATCGTAGGGGGAGTTCCTACAATGAGCAGTTCTTC. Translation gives CATSRDRRGSSYNEQFF.

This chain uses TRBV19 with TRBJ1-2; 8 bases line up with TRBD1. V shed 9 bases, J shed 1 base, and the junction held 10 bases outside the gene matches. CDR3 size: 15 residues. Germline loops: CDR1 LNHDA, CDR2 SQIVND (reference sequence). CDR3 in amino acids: CASYSPGGGNYGYTF. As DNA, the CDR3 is TGTGCCAGCTATTCACCAGGGGGCGGTAACTATGGCTACACCTTC.

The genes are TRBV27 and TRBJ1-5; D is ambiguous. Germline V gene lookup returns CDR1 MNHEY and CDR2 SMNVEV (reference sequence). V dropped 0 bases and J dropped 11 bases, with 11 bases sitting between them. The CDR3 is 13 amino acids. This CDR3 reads CASSLSAGAAQHF. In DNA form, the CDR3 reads TGTGCCAGCAGTTTATCTGCCGGCGCGGCCCAGCATTTT.

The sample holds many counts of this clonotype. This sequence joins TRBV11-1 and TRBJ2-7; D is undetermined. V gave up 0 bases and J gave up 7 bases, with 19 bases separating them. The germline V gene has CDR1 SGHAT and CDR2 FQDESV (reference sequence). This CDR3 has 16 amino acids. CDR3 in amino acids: CASSLAYPGWSSEQYV. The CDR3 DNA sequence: TGTGCCAGCAGCTTAGCGTACCCCGGGTGGTCCTCTGAGCAGTACGTC.

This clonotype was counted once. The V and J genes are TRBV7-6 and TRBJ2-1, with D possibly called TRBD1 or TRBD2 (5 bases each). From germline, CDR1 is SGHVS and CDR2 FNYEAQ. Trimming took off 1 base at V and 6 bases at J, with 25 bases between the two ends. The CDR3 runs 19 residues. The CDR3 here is CASSLGEPFDGGGCNEQFF. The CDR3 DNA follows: TGTGCCAGCAGCTTAGGAGAGCCCTTTGATGGGGGTGGTTGCAATGAGCAGTTCTTC.

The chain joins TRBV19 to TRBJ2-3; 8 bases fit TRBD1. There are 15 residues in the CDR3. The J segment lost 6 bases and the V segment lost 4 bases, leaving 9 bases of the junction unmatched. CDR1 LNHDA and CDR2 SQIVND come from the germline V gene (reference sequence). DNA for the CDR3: TGTGCCAGTAGTAGGCCTGACAGGGGAGGTGATACGCAGTATTTT. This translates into CASSRPDRGGDTQYF.

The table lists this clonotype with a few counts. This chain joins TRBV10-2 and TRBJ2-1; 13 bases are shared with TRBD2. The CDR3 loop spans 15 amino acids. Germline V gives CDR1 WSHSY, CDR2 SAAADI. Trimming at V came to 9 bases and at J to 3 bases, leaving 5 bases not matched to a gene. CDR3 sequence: CASRTSGGYYNEQFF. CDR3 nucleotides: TGCGCCAGTCGGACTAGCGGGGGCTACTACAATGAGCAGTTCTTC.

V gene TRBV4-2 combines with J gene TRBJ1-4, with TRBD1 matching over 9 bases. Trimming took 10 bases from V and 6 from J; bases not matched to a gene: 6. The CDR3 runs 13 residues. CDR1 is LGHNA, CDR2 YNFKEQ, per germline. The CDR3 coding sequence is TGTGCCACCTCCGACAGGGGGTATGAAAAACTGTTTTTT. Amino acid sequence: CATSDRGYEKLFF.

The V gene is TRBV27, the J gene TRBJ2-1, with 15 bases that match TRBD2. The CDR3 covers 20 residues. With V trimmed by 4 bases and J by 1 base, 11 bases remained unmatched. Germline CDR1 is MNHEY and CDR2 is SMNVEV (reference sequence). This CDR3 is CASSYPGLAGGFRSYNEQFF. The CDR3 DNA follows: TGTGCCAGCAGTTACCCGGGACTAGCGGGGGGTTTTAGGTCCTACAATGAGCAGTTCTTC.

In nucleotides, the CDR3 is TGTGCCAGCAGTGCAGATAGGACAGTCTCCTACAATGAGCAGTTCTTC. Its translation is CASSADRTVSYNEQFF. This chain uses TRBV6-1 with TRBJ2-1, with D possibly matching TRBD1 (6 bases). This CDR3 has 16 residues. Germline loops: CDR1 MNHNS, CDR2 SASEGT. With 4 bases removed from V and 0 bases from J, the gap between germline ends came to 13 bases.